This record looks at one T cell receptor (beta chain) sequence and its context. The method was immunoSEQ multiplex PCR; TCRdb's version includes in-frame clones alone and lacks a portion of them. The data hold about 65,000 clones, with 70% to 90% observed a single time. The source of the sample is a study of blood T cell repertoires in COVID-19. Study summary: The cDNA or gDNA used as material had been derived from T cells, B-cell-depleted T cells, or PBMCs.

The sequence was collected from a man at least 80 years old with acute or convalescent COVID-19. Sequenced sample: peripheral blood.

The CDR3 sequence is CASRLLSGGAYEQFF. CDR3 bases: TGTGCCAGCAGACTACTTAGCGGGGGGGCGTATGAGCAGTTCTTC. The chain joins TRBV13 to TRBJ2-1, with 11 bases that match TRBD2. Losses at the gene ends were 6 bases for V and 8 bases for J; bases not matched to a gene: 9. There are 15 residues in the CDR3. Per the germline V gene, CDR1 is PRHDT and CDR2 is FYEKMQ (reference sequence).